This T cell receptor beta chain stems from a study of blood T cells in healthy people across ages. A second PCR of about 7 to 12 cycles used a sample-barcoded 5' primer and a J-beta primer mix. A single record per CDR3 protein comes from TCRdb applying MiXCR to the 5' RACE reads. Of approximately 600,000 distinct CDR3 sequences detected, around 54% appear once; the ten largest clones hold 30% to 40%. With V trimmed by 5 bases and J by 0 bases, 6 bases remained unmatched. Germline V CDR1 and CDR2: SEHNR, FQNEAQ (reference sequence). This CDR3 is built from 15 residues. The chain is built from TRBV7-9 and TRBJ2-7; 8 bases line up with TRBD1. Material for sequencing was blood. The sequence was collected from a man aged 60 to 69 in good health. The CDR3 bases are TGTGCCAGCAGCACGGGACAGGCCTACTCCTACGAGCAGTACTTC. This translates into CASSTGQAYSYEQYF.